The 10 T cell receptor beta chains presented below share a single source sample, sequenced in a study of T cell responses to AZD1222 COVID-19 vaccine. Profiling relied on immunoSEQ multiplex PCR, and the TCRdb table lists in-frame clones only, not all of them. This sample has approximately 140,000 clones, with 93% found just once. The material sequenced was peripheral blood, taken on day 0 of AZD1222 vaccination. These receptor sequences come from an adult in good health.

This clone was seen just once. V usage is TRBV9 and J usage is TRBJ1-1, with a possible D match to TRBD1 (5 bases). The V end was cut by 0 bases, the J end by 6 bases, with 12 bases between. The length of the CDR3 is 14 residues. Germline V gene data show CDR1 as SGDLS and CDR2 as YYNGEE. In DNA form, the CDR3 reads TGTGCCAGCAGCGTAGATGGGACTACGGCTGAAGCTTTCTTT. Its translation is CASSVDGTTAEAFF.

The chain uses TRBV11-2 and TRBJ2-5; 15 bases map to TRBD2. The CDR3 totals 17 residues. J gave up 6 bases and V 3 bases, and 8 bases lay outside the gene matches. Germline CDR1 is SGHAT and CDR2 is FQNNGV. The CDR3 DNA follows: TGTGCCAGCAGCTTCCAAACGGGACTAGCGGGGGGTAAGACCCAGTACTTC. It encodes CASSFQTGLAGGKTQYF.

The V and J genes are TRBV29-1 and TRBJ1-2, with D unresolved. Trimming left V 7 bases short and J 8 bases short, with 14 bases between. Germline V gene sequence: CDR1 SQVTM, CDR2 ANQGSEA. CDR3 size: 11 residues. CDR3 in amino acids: CSATLWEGYTF. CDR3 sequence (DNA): TGCAGCGCAACCTTGTGGGAGGGCTACACCTTC.

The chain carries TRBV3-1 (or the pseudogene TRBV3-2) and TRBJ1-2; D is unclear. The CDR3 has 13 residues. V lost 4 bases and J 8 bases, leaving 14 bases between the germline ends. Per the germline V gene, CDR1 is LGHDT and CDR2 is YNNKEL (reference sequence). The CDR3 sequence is CASSPVGVVGYTF. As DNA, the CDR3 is TGTGCCAGCAGCCCCGTGGGAGTCGTGGGCTACACCTTC.

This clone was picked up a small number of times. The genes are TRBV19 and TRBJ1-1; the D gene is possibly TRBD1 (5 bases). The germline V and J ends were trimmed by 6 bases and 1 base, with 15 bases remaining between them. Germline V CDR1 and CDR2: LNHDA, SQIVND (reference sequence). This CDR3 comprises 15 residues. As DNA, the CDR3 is TGTGCCAGTAGCCCTGGGGGAGGGCGGAACACTGAAGCTTTCTTT. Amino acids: CASSPGGGRNTEAFF.

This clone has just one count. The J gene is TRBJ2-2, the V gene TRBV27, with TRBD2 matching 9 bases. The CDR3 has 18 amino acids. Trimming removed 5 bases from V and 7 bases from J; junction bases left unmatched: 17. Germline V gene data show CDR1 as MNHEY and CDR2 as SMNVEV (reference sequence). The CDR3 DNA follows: TGTGCCAGCAGTCCCACCCCCGAGCTAGCGGGGATTATCGGGGAGCTGTTTTTT. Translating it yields CASSPTPELAGIIGELFF.

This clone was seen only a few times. CDR3 in DNA: TGTGCCAGCAGCAAAGTCCCCGGGAGGGGGATTTGCTCTGGGGCCAACGTCCTGACTTTC. Its protein is CASSKVPGRGICSGANVLTF. The gene calls are TRBV21-1 and TRBJ2-6; the table's D call, TRBD2, has no DNA check behind it. TRBV21-1 is annotated as a pseudogene. The CDR3 runs 20 residues.

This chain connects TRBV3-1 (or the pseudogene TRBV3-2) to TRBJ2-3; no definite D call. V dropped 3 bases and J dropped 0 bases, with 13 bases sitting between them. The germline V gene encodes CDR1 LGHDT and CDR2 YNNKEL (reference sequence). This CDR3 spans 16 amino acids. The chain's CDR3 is CASSQSRFLSTDTQYF. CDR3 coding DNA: TGTGCCAGCAGCCAGAGCAGATTTCTTAGCACAGATACGCAGTATTTT.

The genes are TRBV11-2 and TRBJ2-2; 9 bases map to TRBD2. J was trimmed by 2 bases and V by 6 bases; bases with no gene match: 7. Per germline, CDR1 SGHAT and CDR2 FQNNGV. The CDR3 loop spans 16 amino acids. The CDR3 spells CASSRVAGVNTGELFF. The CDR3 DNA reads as TGTGCCAGCAGTAGGGTAGCGGGGGTTAACACCGGGGAGCTGTTTTTT.

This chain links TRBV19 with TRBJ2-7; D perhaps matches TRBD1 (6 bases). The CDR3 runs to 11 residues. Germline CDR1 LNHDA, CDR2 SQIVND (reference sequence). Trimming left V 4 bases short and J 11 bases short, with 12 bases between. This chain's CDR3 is CASSTGTLKYF. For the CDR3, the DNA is TGTGCCAGTAGTACCGGGACACTCAAGTACTTC.